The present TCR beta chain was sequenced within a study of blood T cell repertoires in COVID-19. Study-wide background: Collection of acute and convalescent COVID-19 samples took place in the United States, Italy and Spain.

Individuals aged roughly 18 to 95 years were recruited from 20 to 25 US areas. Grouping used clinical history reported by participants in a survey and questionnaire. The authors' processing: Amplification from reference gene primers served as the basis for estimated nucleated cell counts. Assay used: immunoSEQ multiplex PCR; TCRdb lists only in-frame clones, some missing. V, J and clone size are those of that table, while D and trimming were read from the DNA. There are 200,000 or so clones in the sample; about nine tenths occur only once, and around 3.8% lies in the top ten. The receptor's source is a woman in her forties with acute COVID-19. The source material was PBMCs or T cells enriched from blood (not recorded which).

This CDR3 reads CASSESEYGRGYGYTF. CDR3 coding DNA: TGCGCCAGCAGTGAGTCGGAATATGGCAGAGGCTATGGCTACACCTTC. The V and J genes are TRBV10-2 and TRBJ1-2; D call uncertain. Germline values: CDR1 WSHSY, CDR2 SAAADI. CDR3 length: 16 amino acids. V was clipped by 0 bases and J by 4 bases, with 15 bases between them.